This T cell receptor beta chain was sequenced during a study of shared clonotypes between healthy human individuals. This clone was observed many times. The target antigen is unknown. Sequencing was performed with immunoSEQ multiplex PCR; in TCRdb, only in-frame clones are kept and a portion is missing. This table has fewer than 350,000 clones, roughly 91% appearing once. Overall study results and limits: Rarefaction gave evidence that sorted-subset sequencing remained incomplete despite large depth.

Germline CDR1 is MDHEN and CDR2 is SYDVKM. This CDR3 has 15 amino acids. V gave up 5 bases and J gave up 0 bases, with 14 bases separating them. The study drew its donors from healthy HIV-negative adults without recent acute infections or vaccinations. The CD8 memory fraction combined CD45RO+ cells with TemRA cells (CCR7-negative CD45RA+). The sequencing sample was made of memory CD8+ T cells sorted from blood. Subset denoted: CD45RO+ cells pooled with CCR7-negative TemRA cells. This TCR was recovered from a man in his late teens or twenties in good health. The V gene is TRBV28, the J gene TRBJ2-7; D may be TRBD2 (5 bases). The CDR3 nucleotides are TGTGCCAGCAGTCACTTAGCGAGCACCTCCTACGAGCAGTACTTC. This gives the protein CASSHLASTSYEQYF. The full variable domain, its missing parts supplied by reference TRBV28 and TRBJ2-7, is DVKVTQSSRYLVKRTGEKVFLECVQDMDHENMFWYRQDPGLGLRLIYFSYDVKMKEKGDIPEGYSVSREKKERFSLILESASTNQTSMYLCASSHLASTSYEQYFGPGTRLTVT.